This T cell receptor beta chain was recovered during a study of siplizumab effects on memory and regulatory T cells. Germline V CDR1 and CDR2: SGHRS, YFSETQ. V lost 0 bases to trimming and J lost 6 bases, with 13 bases between them. The CDR3 length is 15 residues. Among a few donor pairs, the unstimulated naive, memory, effector memory and TEMRA subsets underwent sequencing. Comment on this clone: Its antigen is unknown.

Study-level results: With siplizumab, mappable alloreactive CD4+ clones averaged 68.8% Treg-derived, versus less than 35% in controls. A naive or memory phenotype could not be assigned to roughly 80-96% of the proliferating CD4+ or CD8+ clones.

Using immunoSEQ multiplex PCR, the repertoire was profiled, and TCRdb retains in-frame clones only, with some absent. Of tens of thousands of clones listed, around 97% are singletons. The sample consisted of naive CD4+ T cells sorted from blood. This clonotype was obtained from a human donor in good health. V gene TRBV5-1 combines with J gene TRBJ1-5; TRBD1 might be the D (6 bases). The CDR3 loop reads CASSLDGGASQPQHF. CDR3 sequence (DNA): TGCGCCAGCAGCTTGGATGGGGGCGCGAGTCAGCCCCAGCATTTT.